This T cell receptor beta chain was sequenced during a study of T cells expressing NK-cell markers. TCRdb re-called the 5' RACE reads and gives one entry per CDR3 protein, without DNA. This table holds roughly 120,000 distinct CDR3 sequences. The CDR3 consists of 14 residues. Germline loops: CDR1 SGHRS, CDR2 YFSETQ. The TCR sequence derives from a woman between 18 and 70 years old in good health. The sample comprised blood T cells: a sorted CD56 or NKG2C T cell subset, CD4+ or CD8+ T cells, or bulk PBMC T cells (not recorded which). The chain recombines TRBV5-1 with TRBJ2-3; TCRdb outputs TRBD1, but without DNA this stays unchecked. This CDR3 reads CASSSGTTTDTQYF.